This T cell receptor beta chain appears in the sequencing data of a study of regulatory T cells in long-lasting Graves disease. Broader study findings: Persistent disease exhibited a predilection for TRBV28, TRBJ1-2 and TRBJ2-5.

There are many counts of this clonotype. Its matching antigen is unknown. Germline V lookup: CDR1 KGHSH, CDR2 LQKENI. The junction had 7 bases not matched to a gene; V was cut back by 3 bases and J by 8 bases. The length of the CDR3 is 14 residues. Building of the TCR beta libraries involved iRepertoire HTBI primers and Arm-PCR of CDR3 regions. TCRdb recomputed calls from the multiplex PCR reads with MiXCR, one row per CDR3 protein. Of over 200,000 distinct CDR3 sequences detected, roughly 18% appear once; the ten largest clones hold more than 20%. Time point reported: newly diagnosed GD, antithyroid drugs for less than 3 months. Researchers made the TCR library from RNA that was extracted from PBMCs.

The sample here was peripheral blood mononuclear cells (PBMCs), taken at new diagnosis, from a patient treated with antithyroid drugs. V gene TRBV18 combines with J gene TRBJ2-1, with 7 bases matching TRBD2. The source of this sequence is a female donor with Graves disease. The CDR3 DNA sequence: TGTGCCAGCTCACCCTGGGGGAGGGGCGATGAGCAGTTCTTC. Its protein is CASSPWGRGDEQFF. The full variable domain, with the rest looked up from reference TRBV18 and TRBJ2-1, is NAGVMQNPRHLVRRRGQEARLRCSPMKGHSHVYWYRQLPEEGLKFMVYLQKENIIDESGMPKERFSAEFPKEGPSILRIQQVVRGDSAAYFCASSPWGRGDEQFFGPGTRLTVL.